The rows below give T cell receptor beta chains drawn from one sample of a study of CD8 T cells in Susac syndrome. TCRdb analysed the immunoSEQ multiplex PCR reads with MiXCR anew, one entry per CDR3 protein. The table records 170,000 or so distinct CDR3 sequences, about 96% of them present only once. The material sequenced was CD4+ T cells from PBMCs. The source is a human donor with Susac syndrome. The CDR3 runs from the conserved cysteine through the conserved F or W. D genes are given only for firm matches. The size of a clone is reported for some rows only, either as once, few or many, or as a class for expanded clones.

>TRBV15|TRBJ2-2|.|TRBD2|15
CATSPMGRDDRELFF
TGTGCCACCAGCCCCATGGGGAGGGACGACCGGGAGCTGTTTTTT
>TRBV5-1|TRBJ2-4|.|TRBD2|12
CASSPGGNIQYF
TGCGCCAGCAGCCCGGGGGGTAACATTCAGTACTTC
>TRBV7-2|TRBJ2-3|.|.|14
CASSLGQSTDTQYF
TGTGCCAGCAGCTTAGGACAGAGCACAGATACGCAGTATTTT
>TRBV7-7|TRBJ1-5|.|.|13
CASSPTLGQPQHF
TGTGCTAGCAGCCCTACCTTGGGACAGCCCCAGCATTTT
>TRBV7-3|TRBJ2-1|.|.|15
CASSPGTPPYNEQFF
TGTGCCAGCAGCCCTGGGACTCCCCCCTACAATGAGCAGTTCTTC
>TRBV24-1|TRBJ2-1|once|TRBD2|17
CATSDPWGSGRANEQFF
TGTGCCACCAGTGATCCTTGGGGGAGCGGGAGGGCCAATGAGCAGTTCTTC
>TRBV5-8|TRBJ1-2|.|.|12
CASSLRREGISF
TGTGCCAGCAGCTTACGGAGGGAGGGTATCTCCTTC
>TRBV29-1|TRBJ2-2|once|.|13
CSAEGGNTGELFF
TGCAGCGCGGAGGGAGGGAACACCGGGGAGCTGTTTTTT
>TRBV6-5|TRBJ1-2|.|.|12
CASSRSGYGYTF
TGTGCCAGCAGCCGATCTGGCTATGGCTACACCTTC
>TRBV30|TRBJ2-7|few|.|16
CAWSAEAQTRPHEQYF
TGTGCCTGGAGCGCCGAGGCCCAGACCCGGCCGCACGAGCAGTACTTC
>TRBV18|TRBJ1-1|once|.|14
CASSPTGDGREAFF
TGTGCCAGCTCACCAACTGGGGACGGCAGAGAAGCTTTCTTT
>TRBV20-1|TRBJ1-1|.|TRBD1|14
CSARMGQMNTEAFF
TGCAGTGCTAGAATGGGACAGATGAACACTGAAGCTTTCTTT
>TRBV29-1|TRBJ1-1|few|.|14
CSVEGSRMNTEAFF
TGCAGCGTTGAGGGGAGCCGGATGAACACTGAAGCTTTCTTT